One TCR beta chain is described in this entry. Antigen: not known. Generated by immunoSEQ multiplex PCR, the TCRdb table keeps only in-frame clones and is missing some. The sample records around 200,000 clones, 88% being singletons. The record originates from a study of T cell responses to AZD1222 COVID-19 vaccine. Overall study: Some second doses came at about 4 weeks and others at about 12 weeks; these were pooled. Overall study findings and caveats: Sampling captured repertoires only after the peak T cell response.

This CDR3 has 16 residues. Per germline, CDR1 MNHEY and CDR2 SMNVEV (reference sequence). V gave up 1 base and J gave up 6 bases; unmatched junction bases: 11. The sequencing used peripheral blood, collected on day 0 of AZD1222 vaccination. J is TRBJ1-1 and V is TRBV27; the match to TRBD1 covers 7 bases. The sequence derives from an adult in good health. The CDR3 region has the DNA TGTGCCAGCAGTTTATTGCCTAAAGGGGGCGGTCCTGAAGCTTTCTTT. Its translation is CASSLLPKGGGPEAFF.